The T cell receptor beta chain under discussion was sequenced for a study of STAT5B mutations in CD4+ large granular lymphocyte leukemia. Study-wide findings and caveats: Patient CD4-sorted repertoires looked more clonal than healthy CD4+ repertoires, even without putative leukemic clones. Higher CD4+ than CD8+ T-LGLL clonality might reflect small sample size.

Worth noting for this clone: Its specificity is not known.

In the source study's methods: Lowest detectable productive clonotype frequency was 2.59 x 10-5. Sequenced by immunoSEQ multiplex PCR; TCRdb stores in-frame clones only, minus some. That table furnishes V, J and clone size, whereas the DNA furnished D and trimming. The data contain 30,000 to 35,000 clones, 85% of them seen just once; the ten biggest clones take up 4.4%. What was sequenced was CD4+ T cells from blood buffy coats. The clonotype was recovered from a human donor in good health.

The CDR3 protein is CASSSLGSYTEAFF. The DNA for the CDR3 is TGTGCCAGCAGCTCCCTGGGCTCCTACACTGAAGCTTTCTTT. The chain uses TRBV28 and TRBJ1-1; D gene unclear. Trimming took 6 bases from V and 3 from J, leaving 14 bases between them. The CDR3 covers 14 residues. Germline V gene lookup returns CDR1 MDHEN and CDR2 SYDVKM.